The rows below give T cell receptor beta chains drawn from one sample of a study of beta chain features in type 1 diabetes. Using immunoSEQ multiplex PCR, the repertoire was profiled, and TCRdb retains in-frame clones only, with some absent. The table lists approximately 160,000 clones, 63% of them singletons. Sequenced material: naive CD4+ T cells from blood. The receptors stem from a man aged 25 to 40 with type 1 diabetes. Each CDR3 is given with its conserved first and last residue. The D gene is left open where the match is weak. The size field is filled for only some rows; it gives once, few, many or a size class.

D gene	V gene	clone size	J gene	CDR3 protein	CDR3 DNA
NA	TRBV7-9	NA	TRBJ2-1	CASSRDFGYNEQFF	TGTGCCAGCAGCAGGGATTTTGGGTACAATGAGCAGTTCTTC
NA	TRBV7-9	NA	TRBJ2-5	CASSRRERTETQYF	TGTGCCAGCAGCCGCCGGGAGCGGACCGAGACCCAGTACTTC
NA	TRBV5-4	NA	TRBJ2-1	CASSPGAGSYNEQFF	TGTGCCAGCAGCCCCGGGGCCGGCTCCTACAATGAGCAGTTCTTC
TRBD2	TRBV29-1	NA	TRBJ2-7	CSVAHGTSGSYEQYF	TGCAGCGTGGCGCACGGGACTAGCGGATCCTACGAGCAGTACTTC
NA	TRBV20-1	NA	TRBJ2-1	CSALKYNEQFF	TGCAGTGCTTTGAAGTACAATGAGCAGTTCTTC
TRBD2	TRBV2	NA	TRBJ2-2	CASRASGGPTGELFF	TGTGCCAGCAGGGCTAGCGGGGGACCCACCGGGGAGCTGTTTTTT
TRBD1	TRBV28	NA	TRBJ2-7	CASGTPGQGISYEQYF	TGTGCCAGCGGAACTCCGGGACAGGGAATCTCCTACGAGCAGTACTTC
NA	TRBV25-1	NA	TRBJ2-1	CASRPPGDNEQFF	TGTGCCAGCAGACCTCCCGGGGACAATGAGCAGTTCTTC
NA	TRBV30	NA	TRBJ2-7	CAWSVNYEQYF	TGTGCCTGGAGTGTAAACTACGAGCAGTACTTC
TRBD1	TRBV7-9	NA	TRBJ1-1	CASSPGQGNTEAFF	TGTGCCAGCAGCCCAGGACAGGGGAACACTGAAGCTTTCTTT
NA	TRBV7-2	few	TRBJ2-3	CASSPMTGYTDTQYF	TGTGCCAGCAGTCCCATGACGGGCTACACAGATACGCAGTATTTT
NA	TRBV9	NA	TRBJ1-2	CASSVVRRLNYGYTF	TGTGCCAGCAGCGTAGTACGGAGACTTAACTATGGCTACACCTTC
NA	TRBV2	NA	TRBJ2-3	CASSERIPSTDTQYF	TGTGCCAGCAGTGAGCGTATCCCCTCCACAGATACGCAGTATTTT
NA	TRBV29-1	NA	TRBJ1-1	CSVRPAVGNTEAFF	TGCAGCGTTCGTCCCGCGGTGGGGAACACTGAAGCTTTCTTT
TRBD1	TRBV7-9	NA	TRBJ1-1	CASSSDRDTEAFF	TGTGCCAGCAGCTCTGACAGGGACACTGAAGCTTTCTTT
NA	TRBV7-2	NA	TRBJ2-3	CASSSSTDTQYF	TGTGCCAGCAGCTCAAGTACAGATACGCAGTATTTT
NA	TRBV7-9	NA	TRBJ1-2	CASSRDRF	TGTGCCAGCAGCCGGGACCGCTTC
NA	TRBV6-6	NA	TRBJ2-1	CASRTGTASYNEQFF	TGTGCCAGCAGAACCGGGACTGCGTCCTACAATGAGCAGTTCTTC
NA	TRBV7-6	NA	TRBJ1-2	CASSLGRSRGNYGYTF	TGTGCCAGCAGCTTAGGAAGGTCGAGGGGTAACTATGGCTACACCTTC
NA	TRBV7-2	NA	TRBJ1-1	CASSLENTEAFF	TGTGCCAGCAGCTTAGAGAACACTGAAGCTTTCTTT